This TCR beta chain emerged from a study of T cell responses to AZD1222 COVID-19 vaccine. This clone was detected only a few times. Its antigen is not identified. The germline CDR1 and CDR2 sequences are SGDLS and YYNGEE. CDR3 length equals 15 residues. V shed 0 bases and J 5 bases; nucleotides not matched to a gene: 6. Repertoires were generated with immunoSEQ multiplex PCR, while TCRdb's copy carries only in-frame clones and drops some. The sample holds 150,000 to 200,000 clones, 90% to 95% seen once. The study's findings and limits: Vaccination with two AZD1222 doses was followed by a rise in Spike-specific TCR breadth and depth. Clonal diversity was possibly underestimated; the donors were predominantly white British and more often female. Seropositivity was recorded at baseline in only a handful of AZD1222 recipients. All repertoire sampling was performed exclusively after the peak T cell response.

The clonotype was recovered from an adult who received the AZD1222 COVID-19 vaccine. The sample in question was peripheral blood, obtained 28 days after the second AZD1222 dose. V is TRBV9 and J is TRBJ2-7; 9 bases fit TRBD1. CDR3 nucleotides: TGTGCCAGCAGCGTAGAGGGACAGGGTAGCAACGAGCAGTACTTC. Translation gives CASSVEGQGSNEQYF.